These 5 T cell receptor delta chains came from one sample sequenced in a study of gamma-delta T cells after stem cell transplantation. TCRdb re-analyzed the RT-PCR reads via CATT. The table lists just over 2,500 delta-chain clones, 22% of them singletons. Sequencing was done on a sample of gamma-delta T cells. These receptors came from a human donor. It is not recorded whose cells these are; they may come from a transplant donor.

In the case of this clone: Since a far larger clone is one base different, this is likely a read error. This specimen includes other DNA sequences encoding the same CDR3. The V call is TRDV2, the J call TRDJ1; D may be TRDD3 (6 bases). The germline gives CDR1 GEAIGNYY, CDR2 EKD. The CDR3 covers 22 residues. With 0 bases removed from V and 0 bases from J, the gap between germline ends came to 31 bases. The CDR3 DNA is TGTGCCTGTGACACCATATCTCAGGGTACTGGGACAGGAGCACTTCACACCGATAAACTCATCTTT. It is translated as CACDTISQGTGTGALHTDKLIF.

In the case of this clone: This DNA's translation differs at residue 15 from TCRdb's protein, which comes from a much larger clone; a read error is likely, and the protein shown is translated from the DNA. The V call is TRDV2, the J call TRDJ1, with 7 bases matching TRDD3. The length of the CDR3 is 17 residues. CDR1 GEAIGNYY and CDR2 EKD come from the germline V gene. DNA for the CDR3: TGTGCCTGTGACCCTATCCTCCGGGGGGGATCCACCGATAAACGCATCTTT. It encodes CACDPILRGGSTDKRIF.

In its sample, this clone is medium-sized. For the CDR3, the DNA is TGTGCCTGTGACACTCTGTTGGGGGATCCTAACAAGTACACCGATAAACTCATCTTT. Residues: CACDTLLGDPNKYTDKLIF. This chain links TRDV2 with TRDJ1, with 8 bases matching TRDD3. With V trimmed by 1 base and J by 0 bases, 15 bases remained unmatched. In germline, CDR1 is GEAIGNYY, CDR2 EKD. The CDR3 extends over 19 amino acids.

By frequency in the sample, this clone is medium-sized. V usage is TRDV2 and J usage is TRDJ1, with 9 bases identical to TRDD3. Germline CDR1 GEAIGNYY, CDR2 EKD. The CDR3 contains 15 residues. J gave up 4 bases and V 3 bases, and 8 bases lay outside the gene matches. The DNA for the CDR3 is TGTGCCTGTGACGCCCTACTGGGGGACGGCGATAAACTCATCTTT. This sequence encodes CACDALLGDGDKLIF.

Sample share makes this clone large (0.1 to 1%). The same CDR3 also results from other DNA sequences found in this sample. V gene TRDV2 combines with J gene TRDJ1; the match to TRDD3 covers 9 bases. Germline V gives CDR1 GEAIGNYY, CDR2 EKD. The CDR3 runs to 17 residues. Losses at the gene ends were 3 bases for V and 0 bases for J; bases not matched to a gene: 10. CDR3 in amino acids: CACDYLGDGPYTDKLIF. Here the CDR3 DNA reads TGTGCCTGTGACTACCTGGGGGATGGTCCCTACACCGATAAACTCATCTTT.